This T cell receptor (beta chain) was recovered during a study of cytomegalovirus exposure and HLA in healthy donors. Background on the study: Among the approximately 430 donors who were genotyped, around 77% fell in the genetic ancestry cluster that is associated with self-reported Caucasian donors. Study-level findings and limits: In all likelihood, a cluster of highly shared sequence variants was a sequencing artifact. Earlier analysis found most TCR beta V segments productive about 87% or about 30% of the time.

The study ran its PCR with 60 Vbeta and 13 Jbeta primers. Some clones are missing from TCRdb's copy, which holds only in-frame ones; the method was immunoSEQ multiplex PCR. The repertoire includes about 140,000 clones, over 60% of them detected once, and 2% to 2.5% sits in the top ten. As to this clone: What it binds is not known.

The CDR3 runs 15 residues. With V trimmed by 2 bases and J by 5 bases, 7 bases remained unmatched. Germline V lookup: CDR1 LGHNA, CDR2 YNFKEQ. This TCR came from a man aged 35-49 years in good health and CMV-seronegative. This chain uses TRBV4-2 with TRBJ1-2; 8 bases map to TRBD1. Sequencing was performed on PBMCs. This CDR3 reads CASSQYNGQGYGYTF. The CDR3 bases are TGTGCCAGCAGCCAATACAACGGACAGGGATATGGCTACACCTTC.